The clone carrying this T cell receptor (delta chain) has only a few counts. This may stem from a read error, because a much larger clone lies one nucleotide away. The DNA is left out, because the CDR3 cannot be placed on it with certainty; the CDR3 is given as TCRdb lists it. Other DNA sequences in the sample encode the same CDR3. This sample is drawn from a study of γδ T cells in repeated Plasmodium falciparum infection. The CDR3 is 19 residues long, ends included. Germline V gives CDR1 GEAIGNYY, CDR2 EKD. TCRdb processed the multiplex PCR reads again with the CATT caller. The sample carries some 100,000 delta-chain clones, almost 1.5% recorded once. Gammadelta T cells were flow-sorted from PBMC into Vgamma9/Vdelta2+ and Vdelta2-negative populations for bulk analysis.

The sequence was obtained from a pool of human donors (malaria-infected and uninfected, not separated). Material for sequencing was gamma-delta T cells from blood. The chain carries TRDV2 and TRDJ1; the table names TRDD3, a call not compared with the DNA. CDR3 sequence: CACDTVGLGAHSYTDKLIF.